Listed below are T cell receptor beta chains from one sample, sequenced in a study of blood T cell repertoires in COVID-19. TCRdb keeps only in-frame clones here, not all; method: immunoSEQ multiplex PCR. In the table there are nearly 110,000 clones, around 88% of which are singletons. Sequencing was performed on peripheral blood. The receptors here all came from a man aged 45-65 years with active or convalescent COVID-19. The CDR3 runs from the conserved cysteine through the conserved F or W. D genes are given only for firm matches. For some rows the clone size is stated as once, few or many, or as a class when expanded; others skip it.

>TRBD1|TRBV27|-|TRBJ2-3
TGTGCCAGCGGGGAGAGGGGGCTTCTCGCAGATACGCAGTATTTT
CASGERGLLADTQYF
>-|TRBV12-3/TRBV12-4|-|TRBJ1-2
TGTGCCAGCAGTTTGGAAAGGGAGTATGGCTACACCTTC
CASSLEREYGYTF
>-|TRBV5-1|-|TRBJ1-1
TGCGCCAGCAGCAACGGTGCATTACAGGACACTGAAGCTTTCTTT
CASSNGALQDTEAFF
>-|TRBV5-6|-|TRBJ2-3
TGTGCCAGCAGCTTGGCGGGGGATCCCACAGATACGCAGTATTTT
CASSLAGDPTDTQYF
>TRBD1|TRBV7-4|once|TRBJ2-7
TGTGCCAGCAGCCCGGACAGGAGCTCCTACGAGCAGTACTTC
CASSPDRSSYEQYF
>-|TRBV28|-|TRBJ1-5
TGTGCCAGCAGTTTCCTCCAGGGGCCCCAGCATTTT
CASSFLQGPQHF
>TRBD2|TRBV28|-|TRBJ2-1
TGTGCCAGCAGTTTTACTAGCGGGAGCTCCTACAATGAGCAGTTCTTC
CASSFTSGSSYNEQFF
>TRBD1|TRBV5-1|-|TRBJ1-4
TGCGCCAGCAGCCTCGGGGACAGCCATAATGAAAAACTGTTTTTT
CASSLGDSHNEKLFF
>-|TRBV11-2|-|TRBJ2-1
TGTGCCAGCAGCTTAGGGCTAGCTGAGCAGTTCTTC
CASSLGLAEQFF
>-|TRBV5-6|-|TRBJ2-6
TGTGCCAGCAGCTTGGGAGGGGGTGCGGGAGAGGCTGGGGCCAACGTCCTGACTTTC
CASSLGGGAGEAGANVLTF
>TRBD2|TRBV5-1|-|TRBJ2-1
TGCGCCAGCACGAGGACTAGCGGGAACAATGAGCAGTTCTTC
CASTRTSGNNEQFF
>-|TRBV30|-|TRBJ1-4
TGTGCCTGGACCGCTAAGACAGTTAGTAATGAAAAACTGTTTTTT
CAWTAKTVSNEKLFF
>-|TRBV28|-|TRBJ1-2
TGTGCCAGCAGTTTCTTCGGACAAGCAAGCGGCTACACCTTC
CASSFFGQASGYTF
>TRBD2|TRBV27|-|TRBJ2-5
TGTGCCAGCACCTCGGGGAGGGTAGCGGGAGGGTCTAAGACCCAGTACTTC
CASTSGRVAGGSKTQYF
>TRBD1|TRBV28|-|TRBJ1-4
TGTGCCAGCAGACAGGGGGTGGGTAATGAAAAACTGTTTTTT
CASRQGVGNEKLFF
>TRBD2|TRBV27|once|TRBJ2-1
TGTGCCAGCAGTGCATTCAGCGGGAGGTCCTCCTACAATGAGCAGTTCTTC
CASSAFSGRSSYNEQFF
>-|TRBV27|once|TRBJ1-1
TGTGCCAGCAGTCCCCTGGGGGCGGGTTTGAACACTGAAGCTTTCTTT
CASSPLGAGLNTEAFF
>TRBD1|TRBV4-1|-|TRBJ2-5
TGCGCCAGCAGCCAATCCGACAGGGGTGAGACCCAGTACTTC
CASSQSDRGETQYF
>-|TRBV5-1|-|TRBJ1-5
TGCGCCAGCAGCATGGATTCGGGTCAGCCCCAGCATTTT
CASSMDSGQPQHF
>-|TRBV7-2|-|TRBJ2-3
TGTGCCAGCAGCCATCTCATCGGCGGGAGCACAGATACGCAGTATTTT
CASSHLIGGSTDTQYF
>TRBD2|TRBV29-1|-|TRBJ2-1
TGCAGCGTTGAAGGGCTAGCGGTAAGCACCTACAATGAGCAGTTCTTC
CSVEGLAVSTYNEQFF
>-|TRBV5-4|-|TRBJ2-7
TGTGCCAGCAGCGTCTACGGGGTCCACGAGCAGTACTTC
CASSVYGVHEQYF
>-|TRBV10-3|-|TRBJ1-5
TGTGCCATCAGTGAGGGGGGCGATGGTCAGCCCCAGCATTTT
CAISEGGDGQPQHF
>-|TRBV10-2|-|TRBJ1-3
TGCGCCAGCAGTGAGTCGGGCCGCGGAAACACCATATATTTT
CASSESGRGNTIYF
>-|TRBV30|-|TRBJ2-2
TGTGCCTGGAGGCGGGATACGAACACCGGGGAGCTGTTTTTT
CAWRRDTNTGELFF
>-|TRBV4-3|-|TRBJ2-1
TGCGCCAGCAGCCAAGATTGGGGCCCGCAGTGGTGGAATGAGCAGTTCTTC
CASSQDWGPQWWNEQFF
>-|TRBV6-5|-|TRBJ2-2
TGTGCCAGCGTGCGGAGTTTGAACACCGGGGAGCTGTTTTTT
CASVRSLNTGELFF
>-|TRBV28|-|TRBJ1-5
TGTGCCAGCACAAAGGACAGCGGACCTTATCGGCCCCAGCATTTT
CASTKDSGPYRPQHF
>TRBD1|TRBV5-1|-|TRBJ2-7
TGCGCCAGCAGCCCACAGGGGCGGTACGAGCAGTACTTC
CASSPQGRYEQYF
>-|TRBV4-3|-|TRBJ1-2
TGCGCCAGCAGCCAAGCCGTTAATTTTGGCTACACCTTC
CASSQAVNFGYTF
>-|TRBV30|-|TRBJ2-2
TGTGCCTGGAGTGTGGCAGGGGTAGACACCGGGGAGCTGTTTTTT
CAWSVAGVDTGELFF
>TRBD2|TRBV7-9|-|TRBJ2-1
TGTGCCAGCGGGGACTACTACAATGAGCAGTTCTTC
CASGDYYNEQFF
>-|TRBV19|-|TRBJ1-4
TGTGCCAGTAGTTCGGTTTCAAGGCAGGGTGATGAAAAACTGTTTTTT
CASSSVSRQGDEKLFF
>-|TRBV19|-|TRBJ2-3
TGTGCCAGTAGTACAGGCCCTAGCACAGATACGCAGTATTTT
CASSTGPSTDTQYF
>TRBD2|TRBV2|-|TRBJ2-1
TGTGCCAGCAGTGGGGCGGGGAGAGCGGGAGGCAATGAGCAGTTCTTC
CASSGAGRAGGNEQFF
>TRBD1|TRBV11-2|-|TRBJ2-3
TGTGCCAGCAGCTTAATGGGGAGCAGGGGGCTGGATACGCAGTATTTT
CASSLMGSRGLDTQYF
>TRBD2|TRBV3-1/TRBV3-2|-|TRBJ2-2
TGTGCCAGCAGCGCGGGGGCCGGGGAGCTGTTTTTT
CASSAGAGELFF
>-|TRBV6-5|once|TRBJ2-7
TGTGCCAGCAGCTACCTCCACGAGCAGTACTTC
CASSYLHEQYF
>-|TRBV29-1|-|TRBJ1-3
TGCAGCGCAAAGGCTAGTGGAAACACCATATATTTT
CSAKASGNTIYF
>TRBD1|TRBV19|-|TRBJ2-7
TGTGCCAGTAGTATCGGGCAGGGGGCGGGCGAGCAGTACTTC
CASSIGQGAGEQYF
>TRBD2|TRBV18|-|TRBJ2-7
TGTGCCAGCTCACCCGGGACTAGCGGGAGTGCTTACGAGCAGTACTTC
CASSPGTSGSAYEQYF
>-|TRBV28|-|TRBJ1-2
TGTGCCAGCAGCGCCCAGCGGGGGGCGACTCCCTATGGCTACACCTTC
CASSAQRGATPYGYTF
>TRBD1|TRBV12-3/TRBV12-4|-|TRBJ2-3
TGTGCCAGCACCTATCAACAGGGGTTCTCGCAGTATTTT
CASTYQQGFSQYF
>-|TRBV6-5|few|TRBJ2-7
TGTGCCAGCAGGGGGGGGCTGATGCGTTCCTACGAGCAGTACTTC
CASRGGLMRSYEQYF
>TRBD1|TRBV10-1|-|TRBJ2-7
TGCGCCAGCAGTGATAGGCGGACAGGGGACAGGAACGAGCAGTACTTC
CASSDRRTGDRNEQYF
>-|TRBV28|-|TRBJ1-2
TGTGCCAGCAGGGAGGAGGGGTATTATGGCTACACCTTC
CASREEGYYGYTF
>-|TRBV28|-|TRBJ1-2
TGTGCCAGCAGCAAAAACTTCGACAGTTACGGCTACACCTTC
CASSKNFDSYGYTF
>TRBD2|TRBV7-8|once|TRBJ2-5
TGTGCCAGCAGCCGTAGCGGGAGGGCCTTGGAGACCCAGTACTTC
CASSRSGRALETQYF
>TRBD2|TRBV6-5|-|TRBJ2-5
TGTGCCAGCAAGCCCGTAGCGGGCCAAGAGACCCAGTACTTC
CASKPVAGQETQYF
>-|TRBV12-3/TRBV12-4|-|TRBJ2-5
TGTGCCAGCAGATACAGGTTTCTGGAGACCCAGTACTTC
CASRYRFLETQYF
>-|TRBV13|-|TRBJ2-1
TGTGCCAGCAGCCATAGCCTTGGACAGACGAGCTCCTACAATGAGCAGTTCTTC
CASSHSLGQTSSYNEQFF
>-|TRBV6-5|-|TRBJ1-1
TGTGCCAGCAGTTACTCCCAGGGGTCCGTAAACACTGAAGCTTTCTTT
CASSYSQGSVNTEAFF
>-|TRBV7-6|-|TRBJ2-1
TGTGCCAGCAGCTTAAGGTCTCTTGGACTCAACAATGAGCAGTTCTTC
CASSLRSLGLNNEQFF
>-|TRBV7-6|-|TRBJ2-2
TGTGCCAGCAGCCACTCCGGGGAGCTGTTTTTT
CASSHSGELFF
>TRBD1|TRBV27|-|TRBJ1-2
TGTGCCAGCAGCCGGGACAGGGATTATGGCTACACCTTC
CASSRDRDYGYTF